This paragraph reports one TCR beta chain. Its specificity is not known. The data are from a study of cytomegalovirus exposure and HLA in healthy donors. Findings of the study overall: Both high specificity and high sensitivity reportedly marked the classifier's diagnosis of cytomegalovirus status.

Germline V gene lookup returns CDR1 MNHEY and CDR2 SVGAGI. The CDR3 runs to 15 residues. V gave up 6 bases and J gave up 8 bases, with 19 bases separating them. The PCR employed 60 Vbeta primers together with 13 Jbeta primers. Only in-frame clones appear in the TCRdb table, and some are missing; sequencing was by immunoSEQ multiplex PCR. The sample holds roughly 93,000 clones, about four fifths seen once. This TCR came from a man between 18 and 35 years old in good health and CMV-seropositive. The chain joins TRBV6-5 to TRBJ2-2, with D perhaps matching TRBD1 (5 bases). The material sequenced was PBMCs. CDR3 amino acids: CASSHRVQGRGELFF. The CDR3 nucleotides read TGTGCCAGCAGCCACAGAGTTCAGGGAAGAGGGGAGCTGTTTTTT.